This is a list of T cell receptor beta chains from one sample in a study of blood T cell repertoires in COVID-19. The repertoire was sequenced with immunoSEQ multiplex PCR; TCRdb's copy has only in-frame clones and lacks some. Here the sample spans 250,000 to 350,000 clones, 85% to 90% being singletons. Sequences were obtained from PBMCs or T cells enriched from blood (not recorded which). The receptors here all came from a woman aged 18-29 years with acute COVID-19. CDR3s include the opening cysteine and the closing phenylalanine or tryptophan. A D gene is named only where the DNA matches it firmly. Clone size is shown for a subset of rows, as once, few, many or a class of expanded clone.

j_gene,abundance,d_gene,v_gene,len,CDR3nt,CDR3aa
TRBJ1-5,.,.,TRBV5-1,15,TGCGCCAGCAGCTTGGCCGGCAGGGAAAATCAGCCCCAGCATTTT,CASSLAGRENQPQHF
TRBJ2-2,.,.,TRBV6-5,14,TGTGCCGGAACCGGGACACTTAACACCGGGGAGCTGTTTTTT,CAGTGTLNTGELFF
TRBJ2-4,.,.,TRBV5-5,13,TGTGCCAGCAGCCAATACCCCGGGGACATTCAGTACTTC,CASSQYPGDIQYF
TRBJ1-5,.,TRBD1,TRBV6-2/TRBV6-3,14,TGTGCCAGCAGCTTACAGGGGGCGGATCAGCCCCAGCATTTT,CASSLQGADQPQHF
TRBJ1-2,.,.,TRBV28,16,TGTGCCAGCAGCCCGGGTGGGGCCTCGATTTGGTATGGCTACACCTTC,CASSPGGASIWYGYTF
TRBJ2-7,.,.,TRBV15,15,TGTGCCACCAGTAAAAAGGCGGGCGGGGTGCACGAGCAGTACTTC,CATSKKAGGVHEQYF
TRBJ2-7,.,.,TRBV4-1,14,TGCGCCAGCAGCCAAGACCCAGGGGACTACGAGCAGTACTTC,CASSQDPGDYEQYF
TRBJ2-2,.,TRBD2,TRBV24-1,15,TGTGCCACCGGCCGGGGGGGCGCGGGGGACGGGGAGCTGTTTTTT,CATGRGGAGDGELFF
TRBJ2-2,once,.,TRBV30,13,TGTGCCTGGAAAGCGCCCTACACCGGGGAGCTGTTTTTT,CAWKAPYTGELFF
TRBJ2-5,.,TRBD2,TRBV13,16,TGTGCCAGCAGCCTACGACTAGCGGGAGGTTTTGAGACCCAGTACTTC,CASSLRLAGGFETQYF
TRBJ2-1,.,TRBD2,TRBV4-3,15,TGCGCCAGCAGCGCCGGGACTAGTCTCTACAATGAGCAGTTCTTC,CASSAGTSLYNEQFF
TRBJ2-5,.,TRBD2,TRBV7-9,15,TGTGCCAGCAGCCCACTGCGGGAGACCCAAGAGACCCAGTACTTC,CASSPLRETQETQYF
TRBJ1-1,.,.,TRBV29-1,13,TGCAGCGTTGGGCCCAGGATGAACACTGAAGCTTTCTTT,CSVGPRMNTEAFF
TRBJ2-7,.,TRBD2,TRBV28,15,TGTGCCAGCAGTTTAGACGGGACTAGCGGTTACGAGCAGTACTTC,CASSLDGTSGYEQYF
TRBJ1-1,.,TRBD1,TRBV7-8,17,TGTGCCAGCCTACGTGGGGGGACAGGACTAACGAACACTGAAGCTTTCTTT,CASLRGGTGLTNTEAFF
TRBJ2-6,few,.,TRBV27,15,TGTGCCAGCACTCCAGGGGGGAGTGGGGCCAACGTCCTGACTTTC,CASTPGGSGANVLTF
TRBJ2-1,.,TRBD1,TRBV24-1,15,TGTGCCACCAGTCGACAGGGAAAAAAGAACAATGAGCAGTTCTTC,CATSRQGKKNNEQFF
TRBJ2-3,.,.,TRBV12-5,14,TGTGCTAGTGGTTCCGACAGTAGCACAGATACGCAGTATTTT,CASGSDSSTDTQYF
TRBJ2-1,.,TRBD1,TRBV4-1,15,TGCGCCAGCAGCCGGGGACAGGGCCCATACAATGAGCAGTTCTTC,CASSRGQGPYNEQFF
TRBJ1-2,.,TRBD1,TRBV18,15,TGTGCCAGCTCACTCTCCGGGACAGGGGGCTATGGCTACACCTTC,CASSLSGTGGYGYTF
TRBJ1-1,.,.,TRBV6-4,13,TGTGCCAGCCGACAGTCCCTGAACACTGAAGCTTTCTTT,CASRQSLNTEAFF
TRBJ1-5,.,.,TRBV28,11,TGTGCCAGCAATAGAAATCAGCCCCAGCATTTT,CASNRNQPQHF
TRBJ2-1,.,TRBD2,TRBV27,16,TGTGCCAGCGGGGCGGGAGGGCCAGTGAGCTACAATGAGCAGTTCTTC,CASGAGGPVSYNEQFF
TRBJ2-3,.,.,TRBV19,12,TGTGCCAGTAGTAGCGTATTAGATACGCAGTATTTT,CASSSVLDTQYF
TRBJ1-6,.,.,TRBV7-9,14,TGTGCCAGCAGCAACTTATTTAGTAATTCACCCCTCCACTTT,CASSNLFSNSPLHF